The entry that follows covers one T cell receptor beta chain sequence. The antigen is undetermined. CDR1 MNHEY and CDR2 SMNVEV come from the germline V gene (reference sequence). V lost 4 bases and J 4 bases, leaving 14 bases between the germline ends. CDR3 size: 15 residues. Assay used: immunoSEQ multiplex PCR; TCRdb lists only in-frame clones, some missing. This table has 40,000 or so clones, approximately 86% appearing once. This sample was included in a study of T cells in localized non-small cell lung cancer. Points from the study as a whole: Without multi-region sequencing, intratumor heterogeneity could not be excluded. Tumor trailed uninvolved adjacent lung in T cell clonality, which peaked there.

Sequencing used peripheral blood, obtained before any cancer treatment. The chain has TRBV27 and TRBJ2-1; perhaps D is TRBD1 or TRBD2 (6 bases each). This sequence was found in a man between 40 and 75 years old with stage I lung adenocarcinoma. The CDR3 sequence: CASSWGAGNYNEQFF. The CDR3 nucleotides are TGTGCCAGCAGTTGGGGGGCGGGAAATTACAATGAGCAGTTCTTC.